This T cell receptor (beta chain) is from a study of blood T cells in healthy people across ages. Findings of the study overall: Bulk PBMC profiling left naive and antigen-experienced comparisons inconclusive.

The germline V gene has CDR1 SGHTA and CDR2 FQGNSA. This CDR3 region has 17 residues. V was clipped by 1 base and J by 9 bases; unmatched bases: 14. Researchers report isolating at least 6.5 million PBMCs per sample. Notes on this clonotype: No antigen is known for it.

Primed by a sample-barcoded 5' primer and a J-beta primer mix, a second PCR proceeded for 7 to 11 cycles. TCRdb ran MiXCR on the 5' RACE reads and lists one entry per CDR3 protein. The sample yields roughly 1.4 million distinct CDR3 sequences, roughly 60% seen once. The receptor's source is a man between 18 and 29 years old in good health. Sequencing was performed on blood. The chain links TRBV7-2 to TRBJ2-1; 8 bases align to TRBD2. CDR3 sequence (DNA): TGTGCCAGCAGCTTAGAGCTATTGGGACTAGGAGCTACTGAGCAGTTCTTC. It codes for CASSLELLGLGATEQFF.